The rows below give T cell receptor beta chains drawn from one sample of a study of blood T cells in healthy people across ages. TCRdb used MiXCR to reprocess the 5' RACE reads, holding one entry per CDR3 protein. The data contain 780,000 or so distinct CDR3 sequences, roughly 53% of them seen just once; the ten biggest clones take up 41%. Material for sequencing was blood. The receptors originated from a man at least 80 years old in good health. Each CDR3 is given with its conserved first and last residue. A D gene is named only where the DNA matches it firmly. Size tells how often a clone was seen (once, few, many) or the class of an expanded clone, and some rows leave it out.

clone_size j_call v_call d_call cdr3_nt cdr3_aa
. TRBJ2-5 TRBV5-1 . TGCGCCAGCAGCCCGGACGGAGGGGAGACCCAGTGCTTC CASSPDGGETQCF
. TRBJ2-5 TRBV3-1 . TGTGCCAGCAGCCCTCGGCTTGGTAGGGGGGAGCAGTACTTC CASSPRLGRGEQYF
. TRBJ1-4 TRBV11-2 . TGTGCCAGCAGCCCCTCAGGGAGGGCACCTAATGAAAAACTGTTTTTT CASSPSGRAPNEKLFF
few TRBJ2-7 TRBV11-1 . TGTGCCAGCAGCTTAGCGGGGCGGTTCGAGCAGTACTTC CASSLAGRFEQYF
. TRBJ2-7 TRBV25-1 . TGTGCCAGCGGTGGGCGGGCGGGACATGGCTACGAGCAGTACTTC CASGGRAGHGYEQYF
. TRBJ1-6 TRBV10-2 . TGCGCCAGTTCCGGGGTACCTGATTCACCCCTCCACTTT CASSGVPDSPLHF
. TRBJ2-1 TRBV14 . TGTGCCAGCAGCCAGTTTCTCTACAATGAGCAGTTCTTC CASSQFLYNEQFF
. TRBJ2-5 TRBV11-2 TRBD2 TGTGCCAGCAGCTCAGGGACTAGCGGGAGTTTGTCGGAGACCCAGTACTTC CASSSGTSGSLSETQYF
. TRBJ2-3 TRBV28 TRBD2 TGTGCCAGCAGTTTAAAGGGACTAGCGGGGGATAGCACAGATACGCAGTATTTT CASSLKGLAGDSTDTQYF
few TRBJ2-7 TRBV29-1 TRBD2 TGCAGCGTTGGGACTAGCGGGAGGTACGAGCAGTACTTC CSVGTSGRYEQYF
. TRBJ1-1 TRBV5-1 . TGCGCCACCCGCGGAGGGAGGTCGATGAACACTGAAGCTTTCTTT CATRGGRSMNTEAFF
. TRBJ1-2 TRBV9 . TGTGCCAGCAGCGTCGCTGGGGGGCAAGGCTACACCTTC CASSVAGGQGYTF
few TRBJ2-7 TRBV7-9 TRBD2 TGTGCCAGCAGCTTAGAGGTTGGGTCTAGCGGGGGATACGAGCAGTACTTC CASSLEVGSSGGYEQYF
few TRBJ1-1 TRBV18 . TGTGCCAGCTCACCACGAGTATACACTGAAGCTTTCTTT CASSPRVYTEAFF
few TRBJ2-4 TRBV7-3 TRBD1 TGTGCCAGCAGAAAGACAGGGGGCGAAGATTCCATTCAGTACTTC CASRKTGGEDSIQYF
. TRBJ1-1 TRBV2 TRBD1 TGTGCCAGCAGTGCAGGGGGATTCGCTGAAGCTTTCTTT CASSAGGFAEAFF
. TRBJ2-3 TRBV27 TRBD1 TGTGCCAGCACCACCCGGTGGGGACAGAAATCAGATACGCAGTATTTT CASTTRWGQKSDTQYF